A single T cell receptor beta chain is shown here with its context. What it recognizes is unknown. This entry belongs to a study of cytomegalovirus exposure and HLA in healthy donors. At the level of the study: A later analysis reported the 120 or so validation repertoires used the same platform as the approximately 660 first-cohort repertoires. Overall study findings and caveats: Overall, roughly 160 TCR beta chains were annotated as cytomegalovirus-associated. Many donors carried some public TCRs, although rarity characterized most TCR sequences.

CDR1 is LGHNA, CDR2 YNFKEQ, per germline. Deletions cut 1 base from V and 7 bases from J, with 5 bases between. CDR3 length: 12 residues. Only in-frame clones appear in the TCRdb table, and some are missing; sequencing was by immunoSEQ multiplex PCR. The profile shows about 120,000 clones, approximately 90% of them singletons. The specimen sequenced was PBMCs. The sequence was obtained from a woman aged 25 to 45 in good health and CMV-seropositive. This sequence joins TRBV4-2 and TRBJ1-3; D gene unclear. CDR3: CASSQVANTIYF. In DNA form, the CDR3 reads TGTGCCAGCAGCCAAGTAGCCAACACCATATATTTT.